These T cell receptor beta chains were read from a single sample in a study of T cell responses to AZD1222 COVID-19 vaccine. Produced via immunoSEQ multiplex PCR; TCRdb's table is partial and in-frame only. The sample comprises about 180,000 clones, 80% to 90% of which are singletons, and 11% rests with the top ten. This sample comprised peripheral blood, obtained 28 days after the second AZD1222 dose. All receptors come from an adult who received the AZD1222 COVID-19 vaccine. Each CDR3 is given with its conserved first and last residue. The D gene is left open where the match is weak. A row's size may be missing; if present it is once, few, many or a size class.

d_call | j_call | clone_size | v_call | cdr3_nt | cdr3_aa
. | TRBJ2-2 | . | TRBV6-5 | TGTGCCAGCAGTTACGAGGGGGGCGACACCGGGGAGCTGTTTTTT | CASSYEGGDTGELFF
. | TRBJ1-4 | once | TRBV19 | TGTGCCAGTAGTATGTGGGGGCCCTGGGACGGACAAGCAAATGAAAAACTGTTTTTT | CASSMWGPWDGQANEKLFF
. | TRBJ2-5 | . | TRBV4-1 | TGCGCCAGCAGCCAAGATTGGGGCTCCGTGCCGACCCAGTACTTC | CASSQDWGSVPTQYF
. | TRBJ1-5 | . | TRBV5-8 | TGTGCCAGCAGCTTGGGGCTCCAGGGCAATCAGCCCCAGCATTTT | CASSLGLQGNQPQHF
. | TRBJ1-1 | . | TRBV3-1/TRBV3-2 | TGTGCCAGCAGCCAAGATGCCTCGGCAGTCGGTGAAGCTTTCTTT | CASSQDASAVGEAFF
. | TRBJ1-1 | . | TRBV18 | TGTGCCAGCTCACCCCTTTTGGGTGGTCTGGAAGCTTTCTTT | CASSPLLGGLEAFF
. | TRBJ1-1 | . | TRBV21-1 | TGTGCCAGCAGCAACCCAGACGGTTCGAACACTGAAGCTTTCTTT | CASSNPDGSNTEAFF
TRBD1 | TRBJ2-7 | . | TRBV28 | TGTGCCAGCAGTTCGCCCGGGACAGGGGGCTTTGACGAGCAGTACTTC | CASSSPGTGGFDEQYF
TRBD1 | TRBJ2-7 | . | TRBV7-9 | TGTGCCAGCAGCAACAGGGGTAGGCAGTACTTC | CASSNRGRQYF
. | TRBJ2-3 | . | TRBV6-5 | TGTGCCAGCGCCCGGGACTTGGTGGGAGATACGCAGTATTTT | CASARDLVGDTQYF
TRBD1 | TRBJ2-7 | . | TRBV15 | TGTGCCACCAGCAAGACCGGATCGACAGGGACGGACGAGCAGTACTTC | CATSKTGSTGTDEQYF
. | TRBJ1-6 | . | TRBV28 | TGTGCCAGCCTCACCAGGAGGGTGGATCGTGGCCTCCACTTT | CASLTRRVDRGLHF
. | TRBJ1-1 | . | TRBV7-9 | TGTGCCAGCAGCCCATTGAGGGCCAACACTGAAGCTTTCTTT | CASSPLRANTEAFF
. | TRBJ1-6 | . | TRBV7-2 | TGTGCCAGCAGCCCTCCGGTTTCATCCTATAATTCACCCCTCCACTTT | CASSPPVSSYNSPLHF
. | TRBJ1-1 | few | TRBV4-1 | TGCGCCAGCAGCCGCAGGGAAAACACTGAAGCTTTCTTT | CASSRRENTEAFF
. | TRBJ1-6 | . | TRBV9 | TGTGCCAGCAGCCTCTCAAACGGCCAATCACCCCTCCACTTT | CASSLSNGQSPLHF
TRBD1 | TRBJ1-3 | . | TRBV7-7 | TGTGCTAGCAGCCTAGGACAGGGTTCTGGAAACACCATATATTTT | CASSLGQGSGNTIYF
. | TRBJ2-1 | . | TRBV28 | TGTGCCAGCACATCCAGGGATGAGCAGTTCTTC | CASTSRDEQFF
. | TRBJ2-2 | . | TRBV12-5 | TGTGCTAGTGCACCAGGGATTACCGGGGAGCTGTTTTTT | CASAPGITGELFF
. | TRBJ1-4 | . | TRBV21-1 | TGTGCCAGCAGCAAGAGACGGACAGAAACTAATGAAAAACTGTTTTTT | CASSKRRTETNEKLFF
. | TRBJ2-7 | . | TRBV3-1/TRBV3-2 | TGTGCCAGCAGCCAAGGTTCAGGGGCCTCCTGCGAGCAGTACTTC | CASSQGSGASCEQYF
. | TRBJ1-1 | . | TRBV27 | TGTGCCAGCAGCTCCACGGCAGGCACTGAAGCTTTCTTT | CASSSTAGTEAFF
. | TRBJ1-6 | few | TRBV12-3/TRBV12-4 | TGTGCCAGCAGTTCTGGCGGGACCCTCCACTTT | CASSSGGTLHF
. | TRBJ2-2 | . | TRBV9 | TGTGCCAGCAGCGTAGTTGGGGGGTCCACCGGGGAGCTGTTTTTT | CASSVVGGSTGELFF
. | TRBJ1-2 | . | TRBV30 | TGTGCCTTAACCGCAGGGGCTGGCTACACCTTC | CALTAGAGYTF
. | TRBJ2-6 | . | TRBV5-1 | TGCGCCAGCAGCCTTACAGTTATCTCTGGGGCCAACGTCCTGACTTTC | CASSLTVISGANVLTF
. | TRBJ2-7 | . | TRBV10-3 | TGTGCCATCAGTGACTCATTCTCCTACGAGCAGTACTTC | CAISDSFSYEQYF
TRBD1 | TRBJ1-1 | few | TRBV28 | TGTGCCAGCGGACCCTCGGGACAGTTATTAGAAGCTTTCTTT | CASGPSGQLLEAFF
TRBD1 | TRBJ1-2 | once | TRBV4-2 | TGTGCCAGCAGCCAAGAGGCTGACAGGGCCTATGGCTACACCTTC | CASSQEADRAYGYTF
TRBD1 | TRBJ2-7 | . | TRBV27 | TGTGCCAGTAAAGACAGGGGGCTAAGCGAGCAGTACTTC | CASKDRGLSEQYF
. | TRBJ1-4 | . | TRBV19 | TGTGCCAGTAGTATGCGGCAGCGGGGAAAACTGTTTTTT | CASSMRQRGKLFF
. | TRBJ1-2 | . | TRBV9 | TGTGCCAGCAGCGTTCGGGTCTTAGGGGGCTACACCTTC | CASSVRVLGGYTF
. | TRBJ2-7 | . | TRBV2 | TGTGCCAGCAGTGAATTGGTCTACGAGCAGTACTTC | CASSELVYEQYF
. | TRBJ1-3 | . | TRBV10-3 | TGTGCCATCAGTGAGTCGACAGGTACTGGAAACACCATATATTTT | CAISESTGTGNTIYF
TRBD1 | TRBJ2-7 | . | TRBV18 | TGTGCCAGCTCACTCGGACAGGGGGCCGAGCAGTACTTC | CASSLGQGAEQYF
TRBD2 | TRBJ2-7 | few | TRBV10-3 | TGTGCCATCAGTGAAGGGACTAAATACGAGCAGTACTTC | CAISEGTKYEQYF
. | TRBJ2-3 | . | TRBV9 | TGTGCCAGCAGCGCAGACGGCAGCACAGATACGCAGTATTTT | CASSADGSTDTQYF
. | TRBJ2-4 | . | TRBV30 | TGTGCCTGGGGGGGCCCTCCTCCGAACTTC | CAWGGPPPNF
. | TRBJ1-6 | . | TRBV5-1 | TGCGCCAGCAGCTTGGGGCAGGCGACACTTAATTCACCCCTCCACTTT | CASSLGQATLNSPLHF
. | TRBJ2-4 | once | TRBV19 | TGTGCCAGTAGTATGGGTCTCTTCATTCAGTACTTC | CASSMGLFIQYF
TRBD1 | TRBJ1-2 | once | TRBV6-1 | TGTGCCAGCAGCGAATCACCGGGACAGGGGGCTTATGGCTACACCTTC | CASSESPGQGAYGYTF
. | TRBJ1-6 | . | TRBV3-1/TRBV3-2 | TGTGCCAGCAGCCAAGACTGGGGGGCTGGTAATTCACCCCTCCACTTT | CASSQDWGAGNSPLHF
. | TRBJ1-1 | . | TRBV25-1 | TGTGCCAGCAGTGACCCCGGGGAGACTGAAGCTTTCTTT | CASSDPGETEAFF
. | TRBJ1-1 | . | TRBV10-3 | TGTGCCATCAGTGAGTCGTTTTTGGACAGTGAAGGTAAGGCTTTCTTT | CAISESFLDSEGKAFF
. | TRBJ1-2 | . | TRBV12-3/TRBV12-4 | TGTGCCAGCAGTTTATCAGGGAACTATGGCTACACCTTC | CASSLSGNYGYTF
TRBD1 | TRBJ2-1 | . | TRBV19 | TGTGCCAGTAGTACAATACGGGACAGGGGAATCAATGAGCAGTTCTTC | CASSTIRDRGINEQFF
TRBD1 | TRBJ1-4 | . | TRBV11-2 | TGTGCCAGCAGCGTCTCCAGGGGGCAAGGTGAAAAACTGTTTTTT | CASSVSRGQGEKLFF